The rows below give T cell receptor beta chains drawn from one sample of a study of shared clonotypes between healthy human individuals. Profiling relied on immunoSEQ multiplex PCR, and the TCRdb table lists in-frame clones only, not all of them. The data hold 1,400,000 or so clones, with about 98.5% observed a single time. Material for sequencing was naive CD4+ T cells sorted from blood. The receptor set was obtained from a man aged 25 to 40 in good health. Both conserved end residues are part of each CDR3. Each record gives: V gene, J gene, D gene, CDR3 length, clone size, CDR3 protein, CDR3 DNA. A D gene is named only where the DNA matches it firmly. A clone size is listed for some rows: how often the clone was seen (once, few, many), or a class if it is expanded.

V gene: TRBV11-2
J gene: TRBJ2-7
D gene: .
CDR3 length: 14
clone size: .
CDR3 protein: CASSLAGVHYEQYF
CDR3 DNA: TGTGCCAGCAGCTTAGCGGGGGTGCACTACGAGCAGTACTTC

V gene: TRBV9
J gene: TRBJ2-5
D gene: .
CDR3 length: 14
clone size: .
CDR3 protein: CASSAGVGQETQYF
CDR3 DNA: TGTGCCAGCAGCGCGGGAGTTGGCCAAGAGACCCAGTACTTC

V gene: TRBV4-1
J gene: TRBJ2-3
D gene: TRBD2
CDR3 length: 19
clone size: .
CDR3 protein: CASSQDATSGRAGVDTQYF
CDR3 DNA: TGCGCCAGCAGCCAAGATGCCACTAGCGGGAGGGCCGGCGTAGATACGCAGTATTTT

V gene: TRBV5-1
J gene: TRBJ2-1
D gene: TRBD1
CDR3 length: 13
clone size: .
CDR3 protein: CASSLPGGREQFF
CDR3 DNA: TGCGCCAGCAGCTTGCCAGGGGGACGTGAGCAGTTCTTC

V gene: TRBV5-1
J gene: TRBJ1-4
D gene: .
CDR3 length: 18
clone size: .
CDR3 protein: CASSPSWQGRTTNEKLFF
CDR3 DNA: TGCGCCAGCAGCCCCAGTTGGCAGGGGAGGACTACTAATGAAAAACTGTTTTTT

V gene: TRBV6-1
J gene: TRBJ2-7
D gene: .
CDR3 length: 13
clone size: .
CDR3 protein: CASSDHVAYEQYF
CDR3 DNA: TGTGCCAGCAGCGATCACGTGGCCTACGAGCAGTACTTC

V gene: TRBV5-1
J gene: TRBJ2-2
D gene: .
CDR3 length: 15
clone size: .
CDR3 protein: CASSLGLSNTGELFF
CDR3 DNA: TGCGCCAGCAGCTTAGGGCTTTCGAACACCGGGGAGCTGTTTTTT

V gene: TRBV6-1
J gene: TRBJ2-7
D gene: .
CDR3 length: 15
clone size: .
CDR3 protein: CASSDPGGPVGWQYF
CDR3 DNA: TGTGCCAGCAGTGACCCCGGGGGGCCCGTAGGTTGGCAGTACTTC

V gene: TRBV6-1
J gene: TRBJ2-5
D gene: .
CDR3 length: 14
clone size: once
CDR3 protein: CASSEAWDLQTQYF
CDR3 DNA: TGTGCCAGCAGTGAAGCTTGGGATTTACAGACCCAGTACTTC

V gene: TRBV2
J gene: TRBJ2-3
D gene: .
CDR3 length: 12
clone size: .
CDR3 protein: CASRRDADTQYF
CDR3 DNA: TGTGCCAGCAGAAGGGACGCAGATACGCAGTATTTT

V gene: TRBV2
J gene: TRBJ1-3
D gene: .
CDR3 length: 14
clone size: .
CDR3 protein: CASSAEFAGNTIYF
CDR3 DNA: TGTGCCAGCAGTGCGGAATTTGCTGGAAACACCATATATTTT

V gene: TRBV6-1
J gene: TRBJ2-3
D gene: TRBD2
CDR3 length: 16
clone size: once
CDR3 protein: CASSEHISGIVDTQYF
CDR3 DNA: TGTGCCAGCAGTGAACATATTAGCGGGATTGTAGATACGCAGTATTTT

V gene: TRBV7-6
J gene: TRBJ2-2
D gene: .
CDR3 length: 13
clone size: .
CDR3 protein: CASSFIWSGELFF
CDR3 DNA: TGTGCCAGCAGCTTTATATGGTCCGGGGAGCTGTTTTTT

V gene: TRBV28
J gene: TRBJ2-7
D gene: .
CDR3 length: 12
clone size: .
CDR3 protein: CASYGDSYEQYF
CDR3 DNA: TGTGCCAGTTACGGGGACTCCTACGAGCAGTACTTC

V gene: TRBV19
J gene: TRBJ1-5
D gene: .
CDR3 length: 15
clone size: .
CDR3 protein: CASSTRGGSNQPQHF
CDR3 DNA: TGTGCCAGTAGTACCCGGGGGGGGAGCAATCAGCCCCAGCATTTT

V gene: TRBV18
J gene: TRBJ1-1
D gene: .
CDR3 length: 14
clone size: .
CDR3 protein: CASSPLRVNTEAFF
CDR3 DNA: TGTGCCAGCTCACCACTCAGAGTGAACACTGAAGCTTTCTTT

V gene: TRBV15
J gene: TRBJ2-1
D gene: TRBD1
CDR3 length: 12
clone size: .
CDR3 protein: CATSRDRTGQFF
CDR3 DNA: TGTGCCACCAGCAGAGATCGGACAGGGCAGTTCTTC

V gene: TRBV7-2
J gene: TRBJ1-4
D gene: .
CDR3 length: 14
clone size: .
CDR3 protein: CASRKDRTDEKLFF
CDR3 DNA: TGTGCCAGCAGGAAAGACAGGACTGATGAAAAACTGTTTTTT

V gene: TRBV7-6
J gene: TRBJ1-5
D gene: .
CDR3 length: 15
clone size: .
CDR3 protein: CASSLYEGGYQPQHF
CDR3 DNA: TGTGCCAGCAGCTTATACGAGGGCGGCTATCAGCCCCAGCATTTT

V gene: TRBV11-2
J gene: TRBJ2-7
D gene: .
CDR3 length: 13
clone size: .
CDR3 protein: CASSPQSLYEQYF
CDR3 DNA: TGTGCCAGCAGCCCTCAGAGCCTCTACGAGCAGTACTTC

V gene: TRBV10-3
J gene: TRBJ2-2
D gene: TRBD2
CDR3 length: 16
clone size: .
CDR3 protein: CAISLKGLAGPGELFF
CDR3 DNA: TGTGCCATCAGCCTCAAGGGGCTAGCGGGACCCGGGGAGCTGTTTTTT

V gene: TRBV27
J gene: TRBJ2-1
D gene: TRBD1
CDR3 length: 16
clone size: .
CDR3 protein: CASSSFGTGFYNEQFF
CDR3 DNA: TGTGCCAGCAGTTCATTCGGGACAGGGTTCTACAATGAGCAGTTCTTC

V gene: TRBV28
J gene: TRBJ1-4
D gene: TRBD1
CDR3 length: 16
clone size: .
CDR3 protein: CASSYPGTATNEKLFF
CDR3 DNA: TGTGCCAGCAGTTACCCAGGGACAGCAACTAATGAAAAACTGTTTTTT

V gene: TRBV7-9
J gene: TRBJ2-1
D gene: TRBD2
CDR3 length: 17
clone size: .
CDR3 protein: CASSSLTGLAITNEQFF
CDR3 DNA: TGTGCCAGCAGCTCTCTAACGGGACTAGCCATTACTAATGAGCAGTTCTTC

V gene: TRBV19
J gene: TRBJ1-2
D gene: .
CDR3 length: 16
clone size: .
CDR3 protein: CASSIDLGYTNYGYTF
CDR3 DNA: TGTGCCAGTAGTATAGATCTGGGCTATACCAACTATGGCTACACCTTC

V gene: TRBV9
J gene: TRBJ1-1
D gene: .
CDR3 length: 17
clone size: .
CDR3 protein: CASSAFDRVQPDTEAFF
CDR3 DNA: TGTGCCAGCAGCGCGTTTGACCGGGTCCAGCCGGACACTGAAGCTTTCTTT

V gene: TRBV29-1
J gene: TRBJ1-1
D gene: .
CDR3 length: 14
clone size: once
CDR3 protein: CSVETRHSNTEAFF
CDR3 DNA: TGCAGCGTTGAAACCAGACACAGCAACACTGAAGCTTTCTTT

V gene: TRBV30
J gene: TRBJ1-5
D gene: .
CDR3 length: 10
clone size: .
CDR3 protein: CARRFQPQHF
CDR3 DNA: TGTGCACGGCGTTTTCAGCCCCAGCATTTT

V gene: TRBV30
J gene: TRBJ2-3
D gene: TRBD1
CDR3 length: 14
clone size: .
CDR3 protein: CAWSVKGARGTQYF
CDR3 DNA: TGTGCCTGGAGTGTAAAGGGGGCGCGCGGTACGCAGTATTTT

V gene: TRBV18
J gene: TRBJ1-5
D gene: .
CDR3 length: 14
clone size: once
CDR3 protein: CASSPPTLREPQHF
CDR3 DNA: TGTGCCAGCTCACCACCCACCCTAAGGGAGCCCCAGCATTTT

V gene: TRBV28
J gene: TRBJ2-7
D gene: .
CDR3 length: 14
clone size: .
CDR3 protein: CASSLGGKAYEQYF
CDR3 DNA: TGTGCCAGCAGTTTGGGCGGGAAAGCCTACGAGCAGTACTTC

V gene: TRBV2
J gene: TRBJ2-2
D gene: .
CDR3 length: 14
clone size: .
CDR3 protein: CASGGGGNTGELFF
CDR3 DNA: TGTGCCAGCGGGGGCGGAGGGAACACCGGGGAGCTGTTTTTT

V gene: TRBV30
J gene: TRBJ2-7
D gene: .
CDR3 length: 14
clone size: .
CDR3 protein: CAWKGHSLAYEQYF
CDR3 DNA: TGTGCCTGGAAAGGGCACTCCCTAGCCTACGAGCAGTACTTC

V gene: TRBV7-2
J gene: TRBJ2-7
D gene: .
CDR3 length: 14
clone size: .
CDR3 protein: CASSFRQSSYEQYF
CDR3 DNA: TGTGCCAGCAGCTTCAGACAATCCTCCTACGAGCAGTACTTC

V gene: TRBV5-1
J gene: TRBJ2-4
D gene: .
CDR3 length: 15
clone size: .
CDR3 protein: CASGRGTLAKNIQYF
CDR3 DNA: TGCGCCAGCGGTCGGGGCACCTTAGCCAAAAACATTCAGTACTTC

V gene: TRBV5-1
J gene: TRBJ2-7
D gene: .
CDR3 length: 15
clone size: once
CDR3 protein: CASSPDGQRVYEQYF
CDR3 DNA: TGCGCCAGCAGCCCCGACGGCCAGCGAGTGTACGAGCAGTACTTC

V gene: TRBV5-4
J gene: TRBJ1-1
D gene: .
CDR3 length: 13
clone size: once
CDR3 protein: CASSFRGYTEAFF
CDR3 DNA: TGTGCCAGCAGCTTTAGGGGGTACACTGAAGCTTTCTTT

V gene: TRBV18
J gene: TRBJ2-7
D gene: .
CDR3 length: 16
clone size: .
CDR3 protein: CASSPLGGATSYEQYF
CDR3 DNA: TGTGCCAGCTCACCACTCGGGGGCGCAACCTCTTACGAGCAGTACTTC

V gene: TRBV5-1
J gene: TRBJ2-7
D gene: .
CDR3 length: 14
clone size: .
CDR3 protein: CASSLSGGSYEQYF
CDR3 DNA: TGCGCCAGCAGCTTGTCGGGCGGGTCCTACGAGCAGTACTTC

V gene: TRBV7-7
J gene: TRBJ2-5
D gene: .
CDR3 length: 14
clone size: .
CDR3 protein: CASSFGAAQETQYF
CDR3 DNA: TGTGCTAGCAGCTTCGGGGCGGCACAAGAGACCCAGTACTTC

V gene: TRBV7-2
J gene: TRBJ2-3
D gene: TRBD1
CDR3 length: 16
clone size: .
CDR3 protein: CASSLGGQGATDTQYF
CDR3 DNA: TGTGCCAGCAGCTTAGGGGGACAGGGGGCCACAGATACGCAGTATTTT